This T cell receptor beta chain emerged from a study of identical twins. Overall study results and limits: Without tracking the same donors, conclusions rested on cross-sectional statistical analysis. Alpha sequences out of frame and shared by twins had excess low generation probability.

The sample holds a few counts of this clonotype. Its antigen is as yet unknown. cDNA molecules carried unique molecular identifiers, and template switching added a universal primer site. TCRdb fed the 5' RACE reads into MiXCR, producing one record per CDR3 protein. Of some 730,000 distinct CDR3 sequences in the sample, about 20% were seen once. Germline V gene sequence: CDR1 MNHEY, CDR2 SMNVEV (reference sequence). The CDR3 covers 16 residues. The ends were cut back, 2 bases at V and 6 bases at J, with 16 bases in the middle. This sample was shared with a second study, whose subject was T cells expressing NK-cell markers. Per that paper: NKG2C+ dominant clonotype frequencies in a handful of donors were roughly 1.0-7.5% of CD8+ T cells.

The source of this sequence is a woman between 18 and 30 years old in good health. The chain employs TRBV27 and TRBJ2-2; D call uncertain. The material sequenced was PBMCs. Written as DNA, the CDR3 is TGTGCCAGCAGTTTAAGTGGGGTTAGGGCACCCGGGGAGCTGTTTTTT. Amino acid sequence: CASSLSGVRAPGELFF.